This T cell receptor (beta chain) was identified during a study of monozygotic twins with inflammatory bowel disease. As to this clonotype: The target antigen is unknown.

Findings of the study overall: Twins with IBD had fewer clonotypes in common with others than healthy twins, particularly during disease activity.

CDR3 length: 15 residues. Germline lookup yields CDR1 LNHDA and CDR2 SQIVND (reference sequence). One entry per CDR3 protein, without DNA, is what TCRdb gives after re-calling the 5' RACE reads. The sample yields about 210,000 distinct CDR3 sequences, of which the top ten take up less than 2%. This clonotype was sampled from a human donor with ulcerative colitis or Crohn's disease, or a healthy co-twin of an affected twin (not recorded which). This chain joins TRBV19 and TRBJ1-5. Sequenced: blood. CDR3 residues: CASSMGRSSNQPQHF.